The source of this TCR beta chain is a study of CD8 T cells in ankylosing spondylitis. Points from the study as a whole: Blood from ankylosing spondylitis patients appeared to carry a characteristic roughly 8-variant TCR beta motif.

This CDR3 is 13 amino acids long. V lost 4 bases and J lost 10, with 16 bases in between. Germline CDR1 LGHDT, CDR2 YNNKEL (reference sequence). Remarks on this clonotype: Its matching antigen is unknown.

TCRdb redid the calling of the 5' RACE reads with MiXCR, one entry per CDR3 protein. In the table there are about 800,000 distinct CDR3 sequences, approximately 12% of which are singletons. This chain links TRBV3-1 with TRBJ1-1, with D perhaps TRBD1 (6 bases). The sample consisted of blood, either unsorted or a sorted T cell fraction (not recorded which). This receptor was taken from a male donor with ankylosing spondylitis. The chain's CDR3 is CASSLRLGAAAFF. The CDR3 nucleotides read TGTGCCAGCAGCCTTAGGTTGGGGGCTGCAGCTTTCTTT.